These 32 T cell receptor delta chains originate from one sample sequenced in a study of γδ T cells in repeated Plasmodium falciparum infection. Bulk repertoires came from Vgamma9/Vdelta2+ or Vdelta2-negative gammadelta T cells flow-sorted from PBMC. TCRdb called clones from the multiplex PCR reads again using CATT. The data show tens of thousands of delta-chain clones, roughly 0.98% seen once. Sequencing was done on a sample of gamma-delta T cells from blood. All receptors derive from a pool of human donors (malaria-infected and uninfected, not separated).

Points on this clone: A far larger clone lies a single base away; this is likely a read error. Other DNA sequences within the sample encode an identical CDR3. The V gene is TRDV1, but the J gene lacks a call; TRDD3, the table's D call, lacks a check against the DNA. The CDR3 loop spans 22 amino acids. The germline V gene encodes CDR1 TSWWSYY and CDR2 QGS. CDR3 DNA: TGTGCTCTTGGGGAATTTCTACGGGGATCTGTACTGGGGGATACGCGTGGCGATAAGCTCATCTTT. Its translation: CALGEFLRGSVLGDTRGDKLIF.

This clone was counted between two and nine times. This sequence is one base from a far larger clone and is likely a read error. The identical CDR3 is also encoded by other nucleotide sequences in the sample. The V and J genes are TRDV1 and TRDJ1, with 13 bases identical to TRDD3. The J gene, not given by TCRdb, was assigned here from a germline match of the nucleotide sequence. V gave up 3 bases and J gave up 0 bases; unmatched junction bases: 31. Germline CDR1 reads TSWWSYY; CDR2 reads QGS. The CDR3 runs 26 residues. CDR3 coding DNA: TGTGCTCTTGGGGACCTGACTTCCTTCAGTCGTACTGGGGGATACGCCCTCCTTACTTACACCGATAAACTCATCTTT. It translates to CALGDLTSFSRTGGYALLTYTDKLIF.

As for this clone: The protein held in TCRdb is that of a much larger clone and does not match this DNA's translation at residue 6, likely because of a read error; the protein shown is translated from the DNA. The chain recombines TRDV1 with TRDJ1, with 9 bases matching TRDD3. Per germline, CDR1 TSWWSYY and CDR2 QGS. The CDR3 contains 19 residues. Trimming removed 1 base from V and 3 bases from J; junction bases left unmatched: 15. CDR3 residues: CALGEPQYLGDLEADKLIF. CDR3 sequence (DNA): TGTGCTCTTGGGGAACCACAGTACCTGGGGGATCTGGAGGCCGATAAACTCATCTTT.

The sample holds a few counts of this clone. The protein TCRdb gives is from a much larger clone and does not agree with this DNA's translation at residue 6, likely a read error; the protein shown here comes from the DNA. V is TRDV2 and J is TRDJ1; 10 positions match TRDD3. Here the J gene was assigned by germline matching of the DNA, as TCRdb has none. Losses at the gene ends were 3 bases for V and 1 base for J; bases not matched to a gene: 13. Germline V gene sequence: CDR1 GEAIGNYY, CDR2 EKD. There are 18 residues in the CDR3. CDR3 protein: CACDPPTGDTRPTDKLIF. DNA for the CDR3: TGTGCCTGTGACCCCCCTACGGGGGATACGCGGCCCACCGATAAACTCATCTTT.

In the case of this clone: A far larger clone is only one base removed, so a read error is likely. In the same sample, other DNA sequences code for this CDR3. The J gene is uncalled and the V gene is TRDV2; TRDD3 is taken as the D call from the table, unchecked against the DNA. Per the germline V gene, CDR1 is GEAIGNYY and CDR2 is EKD. The CDR3 covers 17 residues. This chain's CDR3 is CACDPLGDMDYTDKLIF. In DNA, the CDR3 is TGTGCCTGTGACCCGTTGGGGGATATGGACTACACCGATAAACTTATCTTT.

Points on this clone: TCRdb's entry gives the protein of a much larger clone, which mismatches this DNA's translation at residue 14, likely from a read error; the protein reported here is translated from the DNA. This chain connects TRDV1 to TRDJ1, with 9 nucleotides matching TRDD2. The CDR3 contains 19 residues. With 3 bases clipped from V and 3 bases from J, the junction kept 17 bases outside the gene matches. Germline values: CDR1 TSWWSYY, CDR2 QGS. CDR3 coding DNA: TGTGCTCTTGGGGATCCCTTCCTACGTAGGTGGGGGAGAGCCGATAAACTCATCTTT. Amino acid sequence: CALGDPFLRRWGRADKLIF.

Details on this clone: TCRdb's entry gives the protein of a much larger clone, which mismatches this DNA's translation at residue 18, likely from a read error; the protein reported here is translated from the DNA. The V gene is listed as TRDV1; no J gene was called; no check of the table's D call, TRDD3, against the DNA was made. CDR1 and CDR2 from the germline V gene are TSWWSYY and QGS. The CDR3 totals 20 residues. The CDR3 nucleotides read TGTGCTCTTGGGGAACTCTGCGAGTCCCCTGGGGGACCGTACACCGATAAACCCATCTTT. Its translation is CALGELCESPGGPYTDKPIF.

This clone turned up a few times. TCRdb lists the protein of a much larger clone for this DNA, which differs at residue 6, so this is likely a read error; the protein given here is translated from the DNA itself. The chain recombines TRDV1 with TRDJ1; D is unclear. Trimming stripped 2 bases from V and 0 bases from J, with 13 bases between. Germline assignment: CDR1 TSWWSYY and CDR2 QGS. The CDR3 length is 16 residues. The CDR3 protein is CALGEMPPPYTDKLIF. CDR3 nucleotides: TGTGCTCTTGGGGAAATGCCCCCACCGTACACCGATAAACTCATCTTT.

In its sample, this clone was seen a few times. This DNA's translation differs at residue 3 from TCRdb's protein, which comes from a much larger clone; a read error is likely, and the protein shown is translated from the DNA. The V call is TRDV1, the J call TRDJ1; TRDD3 agrees at 9 bases. TCRdb is silent on the J gene; assignment here came from matching the DNA to germline. The CDR3 spans 22 residues. From germline, CDR1 is TSWWSYY and CDR2 QGS. The CDR3, as DNA: TGTGCTATTGGGGAACGTTTAATCCTACGTCTTCTGGGGGATGAGTACACCGATAAACTCATCTTT. Encoded protein: CAIGERLILRLLGDEYTDKLIF.

This clone occurred a few times. A far larger clone lies a single base away; this is likely a read error. Other DNA sequences in the sample encode the same CDR3. The chain combines TRDV1 with TRDJ1; TRDD3 agrees at 9 bases. In germline, CDR1 is TSWWSYY, CDR2 QGS. V lost 1 base, J lost 2 bases, and 26 bases stayed unmatched. CDR3 length equals 23 residues. DNA for the CDR3: TGTGCTCTTGGGGAACACAGGAACTTACGCCGTAACTGGGGGAACCCGTGGACCGATAAACTCATCTTT. Translation gives CALGEHRNLRRNWGNPWTDKLIF.

This clone was seen only a few times. For this DNA, TCRdb reports the protein of a much larger clone, which diverges at residue 16, most likely from a read error; the protein presented here is translated directly from the DNA. The rearrangement uses TRDV2 and TRDJ2; 8 positions match TRDD3. TCRdb offers no J gene call, so here the DNA was matched to germline to obtain one. The CDR3 runs to 19 residues. Germline CDR1 and CDR2: GEAIGNYY and EKD. The CDR3 DNA is TGTGCCTGTGATCCATCATCGAATGTTACTGGGGGTCTGACAGCACGACTCTTCTTT. Amino acids: CACDPSSNVTGGLTARLFF.

Turning to this clone: This DNA's translation differs at residue 9 from TCRdb's protein, which comes from a much larger clone; a read error is likely, and the protein shown is translated from the DNA. The gene calls are TRDV2 and TRDJ3, with 7 bases aligning to TRDD3. TCRdb carries no J gene annotation; the J gene was assigned here by matching the DNA with germline. This CDR3 has 18 amino acids. Unmatched junction bases numbered 4, after V lost 0 bases and J lost 0 bases. Germline V gene lookup returns CDR1 GEAIGNYY and CDR2 EKD. This CDR3 is CACDTGWGGSWDTRQMFF. CDR3 coding DNA: TGTGCCTGTGACACCGGCTGGGGGGGCTCCTGGGACACCCGACAGATGTTTTTC.

To note about this clone: The amino acid sequence in TCRdb belongs to a much larger clone and departs from this DNA's translation at residue 4, likely a sequencing read error; the sequence shown is translated from the DNA. V gene TRDV3 combines with J gene TRDJ1; no definite D call. Germline values: CDR1 TVYSNPD, CDR2 GDNSRS (reference sequence). V shed 5 bases and J shed 1 base, with 32 bases lying between them. This CDR3 region has 19 residues. CDR3: CAICAHSELCESATDKLIF. The CDR3 bases are TGTGCCATATGTGCTCATTCTGAATTGTGCGAAAGTGCCACCGATAAACTCATCTTT.

Notes on this clone: The TCRdb record carries a much larger clone's protein, which differs from this DNA's translation at residue 4; a read error is the likely cause, and the protein listed here is the DNA translation. V and J are TRDV2 and TRDJ1; 7 bases match TRDD3. Since TCRdb gives no J gene, matching the DNA to germline was used here to assign it. Germline lookup yields CDR1 GEAIGNYY and CDR2 EKD. The length of the CDR3 is 17 residues. Losses at the gene ends were 5 bases for V and 0 bases for J; bases not matched to a gene: 14. The CDR3 is CACGTLTGDGYTDKLIF. The CDR3 DNA reads as TGTGCCTGTGGCACTCTAACTGGGGATGGGTACACCGATAAACTCATCTTT.

This clone was observed many times. With a far larger clone one base away, a read error is the likely cause. Other DNA sequences in the sample encode the same CDR3. The V gene was identified as TRDV2, while no J gene was called; TRDD3, the table's D call, lacks a check against the DNA. CDR1 is GEAIGNYY and CDR2 is EKD in the germline V gene. The CDR3 is made up of 17 amino acids. The CDR3: CACDTVGGYADPDKLIF. CDR3 sequence (DNA): TGTGCCTGTGACACCGTAGGGGGATACGCGGATCCCGATAAACTCATCTTC.

This clone was counted a few times. TCRdb assigns this DNA the protein of a much larger clone, which departs from its translation at residue 9; this likely reflects a read error, and the protein shown comes from translating the DNA. The chain combines TRDV2 with TRDJ1; TRDD3 might be the D (5 bases). Trimming cost V 0 bases and J 1 base, with 26 bases left between them. The CDR3 totals 20 residues. The germline V gene encodes CDR1 GEAIGNYY and CDR2 EKD. The CDR3 loop is CACDTGVAEYGIGFTDKLIF. CDR3 bases: TGTGCCTGTGACACCGGAGTGGCGGAATACGGAATTGGCTTCACCGATAAACTCATCTTT.

In its sample, this clone was seen a few times. The mismatch at residue 18 between this DNA's translation and the TCRdb protein of a much larger clone likely reflects a read error; the protein shown is translated from the DNA. The chain recombines TRDV2 with TRDJ1; 11 bases align to TRDD3. No J gene is reported in TCRdb; it was inferred here by comparing the DNA with germline. CDR1 and CDR2 (germline): GEAIGNYY, EKD. V shed 4 bases and J 8 bases; nucleotides not matched to a gene: 41. The CDR3 is 25 residues long. The CDR3 spells CACESVRSVPQTLGDTQREPRKLIF. CDR3 DNA sequence: TGTGCCTGTGAAAGTGTTCGATCAGTGCCCCAGACGCTGGGGGATACTCAGAGGGAACCTAGAAAACTCATCTTT.

With regard to this clone: A far bigger clonotype differs at one base, so this is likely a read error. The same CDR3 arises from other DNA sequences in this sample as well. The V and J genes are TRDV1 and TRDJ1; the match to TRDD3 covers 12 bases. Since TCRdb gives no J gene, matching the DNA to germline was used here to assign it. The junction had 30 bases not matched to a gene; V was cut back by 0 bases and J by 1 base. The length of the CDR3 is 26 residues. Germline values: CDR1 TSWWSYY, CDR2 QGS. The CDR3 DNA sequence: TGTGCTCTTGGGGAACTCCACACCTTCCTACAGACCCCGTACTGGGGGATACAGTCTTGCACCGATAAACTCATCTTT. This codes for CALGELHTFLQTPYWGIQSCTDKLIF.

Details on this clone: TCRdb shows a much larger clone's protein in place of this DNA's translation, and the two differ at residue 4, likely through a read error; the protein shown is translated from the DNA. The V gene corresponds to TRDV2; no J gene was called; the table gives TRDD3 as D, unverified against the DNA. The germline V gene encodes CDR1 GEAIGNYY and CDR2 EKD. The CDR3 length is 15 residues. The CDR3 nucleotides read TGTGCCTGTGGCATCCTTACTGGGGGATACCGGGAGCTCATCTTT. Its translation is CACGILTGGYRELIF.

This clone has just a few counts. Translating this DNA gives a protein that differs at residue 6 from the TCRdb one, which belongs to a much larger clone; a read error is likely, and the protein shown is this translation. The chain carries TRDV2 and TRDJ1; TRDD3 matches at 8 bases. TCRdb leaves out the J gene; it was filled in here by matching the DNA to germline. Germline V gene data show CDR1 as GEAIGNYY and CDR2 as EKD. Trimming at V came to 3 bases and at J to 0 bases, leaving 17 bases not matched to a gene. The CDR3 is 19 amino acids. The CDR3 sequence: CACDSSLGALPGDTDKLIF. The CDR3 DNA follows: TGTGCCTGTGACTCCTCACTGGGGGCATTACCGGGGGACACCGATAAACTCATCTTT.

As concerns this clone: The protein TCRdb lists belongs to a much larger clone and differs from this DNA's translation at residue 10, which points to a read error; the protein shown is made from the DNA. This chain's CDR3 is CALNHKANWEIRPTDKLIF. DNA for the CDR3: TGTGCTCTCAATCACAAGGCAAACTGGGAGATACGGCCCACCGATAAACTCATCTTT. This chain joins TRDV1 and TRDJ1; perhaps TRDD3 as D (6 bases). TCRdb gives no J gene; it was assigned here by matching the DNA to germline. Germline CDR1 reads TSWWSYY; CDR2 reads QGS. Trimming left V 9 bases short and J 1 base short, with 30 bases between. CDR3 length equals 19 residues.

This clone was seen more than once but under ten times. The protein TCRdb gives is from a much larger clone and does not agree with this DNA's translation at residue 6, likely a read error; the protein shown here comes from the DNA. The gene calls are TRDV1 and TRDJ1, with 10 bases aligning to TRDD3. The V segment lost 5 bases and the J segment 0 bases; nucleotides outside the gene matches: 12. This CDR3 contains 18 residues. Per the germline V gene, CDR1 is TSWWSYY and CDR2 is QGS. The CDR3 loop is CALGRRSVLGDYTDKLIF. The CDR3 DNA is TGTGCTCTTGGGAGACGTTCAGTACTGGGGGATTACACCGATAAACTCATCTTT.

A few counts support this clone. The protein held in TCRdb is that of a much larger clone and does not match this DNA's translation at residue 9, likely because of a read error; the protein shown is translated from the DNA. This chain uses TRDV1 with TRDJ1, with D tentatively TRDD2 (5 bases). The germline V and J ends were trimmed by 5 bases and 0 bases, with 28 bases remaining between them. This CDR3 comprises 20 residues. Germline CDR1 is TSWWSYY and CDR2 is QGS. This CDR3 reads CALGPFLSPVRVSYTDKLIF. The CDR3 DNA sequence: TGTGCTCTTGGGCCTTTCCTCTCCCCCGTACGAGTTTCTTACACCGATAAACTCATCTTT.

This clone was counted ten times or more. The genes are TRDV1 and TRDJ1; D not resolved. The V gene lost 6 bases and the J gene lost 5 bases, with 19 bases spanning the gap. CDR3 size: 15 residues. Germline V gene sequence: CDR1 TSWWSYY, CDR2 QGS. The CDR3 region is CALGHVCWTWDKLIF. The CDR3 DNA is TGTGCTCTTGGCCACGTTTGCTGGACCTGGGATAAACTCATCTTT.

In the case of this clone: TCRdb's protein for this DNA is that of a much larger clone and differs from the translation at residue 6, likely a read error; the protein shown is the DNA translation. The rearrangement uses TRDV2 and TRDJ1; 10 bases agree with TRDD3. No J segment appears in TCRdb, so it was assigned here by matching the sequence to germline. Trimming took 0 bases from V and 5 from J; bases not matched to a gene: 8. Germline CDR1 reads GEAIGNYY; CDR2 reads EKD. This CDR3 spans 16 amino acids. CDR3: CACDTISLGDKDKLIF. The DNA of the CDR3 is TGTGCCTGTGACACCATTTCGCTGGGGGATAAAGATAAACTCATCTTT.

On this clone: A read error likely explains why the TCRdb protein, taken from a much larger clone, differs from this DNA's translation at residue 16; the protein shown is translated from the DNA. This sequence joins TRDV1 and TRDJ1; TRDD2 is a possible D gene (6 bases). Germline CDR1 and CDR2: TSWWSYY and QGS. The CDR3 loop spans 26 amino acids. Trimming took 1 base from V and 4 from J, leaving 46 bases between them. CDR3 in DNA: TGTGCTCTTGGGGAACGATCCTTCCCAAAGACCCAAGTGTTACTGGAGGAATGTCGAGCGAACGATAAACTCATCTTT. It is translated as CALGERSFPKTQVLLEECRANDKLIF.

About this clone itself: TCRdb lists the protein of a much larger clone for this DNA, which differs at residue 9, so this is likely a read error; the protein given here is translated from the DNA itself. V gene TRDV2 combines with J gene TRDJ1; 8 bases line up with TRDD3. TCRdb does not report a J gene; here it was assigned by matching the DNA to germline references. CDR1 and CDR2 (germline): GEAIGNYY, EKD. The CDR3 runs 17 residues. V lost 3 bases and J lost 1; bases outside the gene matches: 12. CDR3 DNA sequence: TGTGCCTGTGACCGGGGCTGGGGGACACGGTCCACCGATAAACTCATCTTT. It yields the protein CACDRGWGTRSTDKLIF.

The table lists this clone with a few counts. The protein that TCRdb holds for this DNA derives from a much larger clone and differs from the translated DNA at residues 8 and 14, which likely indicates a read error; the protein shown here is translated from the DNA. The gene calls are TRDV1 and TRDJ1; 9 bases match TRDD3. This CDR3 spans 19 amino acids. V was pared by 1 base and J by 4 bases, with 16 bases of the junction left unmatched. Germline CDR1 TSWWSYY, CDR2 QGS. This CDR3 reads CALGEPTSLGDLPFDKLIF. As DNA, the CDR3 is TGTGCTCTTGGGGAACCCACTAGTCTGGGGGATCTACCTTTCGATAAACTCATCTTT.

As concerns this clone: A far larger clone is only one base removed, so a read error is likely. This sample also contains other DNA sequences that code for the same CDR3. The J gene is TRDJ1, the V gene TRDV1, with 8 bases fitting TRDD3. J gave up 0 bases and V 2 bases, and 14 bases lay outside the gene matches. Germline CDR1 is TSWWSYY and CDR2 is QGS. This CDR3 has 19 residues. The CDR3: CALGEISWGIQGYTDKLIF. DNA for the CDR3: TGTGCTCTTGGGGAAATCTCTTGGGGGATTCAAGGGTACACCGATAAACTCATCTTT.

This clone was seen a handful of times. The protein that TCRdb holds for this DNA derives from a much larger clone and differs from the translated DNA at residue 23, which likely indicates a read error; the protein shown here is translated from the DNA. CDR3 nucleotide sequence: TGTGCTCTTGGGGAACTGTACGGTCCGCCTTTCCTACGTACTGGGGGATTCGTCGCCGATAAACTCACCTTT. It is translated as CALGELYGPPFLRTGGFVADKLTF. The chain has TRDV1 and TRDJ1; 10 nucleotides align to TRDD3. The CDR3 runs to 24 residues. Germline CDR1 is TSWWSYY and CDR2 is QGS.

Points on this clone: TCRdb has a much larger clone's protein, which differs at residue 10 from the translation of this DNA, likely because of a read error; what is shown is the protein translated from the DNA. The chain links TRDV1 to TRDJ1, with D tentatively TRDD2 (5 bases). Trimming removed 8 bases from V and 2 bases from J, with 21 bases in between. CDR1 TSWWSYY and CDR2 QGS come from the germline V gene. CDR3 length: 16 residues. CDR3 residues: CALLKGWPSRTDKLIF. In nucleotides, the CDR3 is TGTGCTCTTCTAAAGGGGTGGCCTTCGAGAACCGATAAACTCATCTTT.

This clone was detected a few times. A far larger clone is just one base off, so this is likely a read error. The same CDR3 arises from other DNA sequences in this sample as well. The J gene has no call, while the V gene is TRDV1; the D segment call TRDD3 is taken from the table without a DNA check. The CDR3 sequence is 25 residues long. Germline CDR1 TSWWSYY, CDR2 QGS. The CDR3 is CALGELFEGPFPRRGYDGGTDKLIF. CDR3 sequence (DNA): TGTGCTCTTGGGGAACTATTTGAGGGGCCCTTCCCGAGAAGGGGATACGATGGGGGCACCGATAAGCTCATCTTT.